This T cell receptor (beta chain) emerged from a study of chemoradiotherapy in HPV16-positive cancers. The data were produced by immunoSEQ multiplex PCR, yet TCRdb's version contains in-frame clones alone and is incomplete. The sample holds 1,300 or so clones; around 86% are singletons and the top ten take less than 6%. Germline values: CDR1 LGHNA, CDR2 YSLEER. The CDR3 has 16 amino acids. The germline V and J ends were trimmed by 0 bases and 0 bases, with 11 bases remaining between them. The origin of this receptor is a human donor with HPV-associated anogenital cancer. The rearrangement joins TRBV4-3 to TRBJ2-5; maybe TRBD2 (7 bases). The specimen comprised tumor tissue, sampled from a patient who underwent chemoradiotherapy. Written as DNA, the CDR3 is TGCGCCAGCAGCCAAGACTGGGGGGGCTACCAAGAGACCCAGTACTTC. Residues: CASSQDWGGYQETQYF.